Below, 8 T cell receptor beta chains from the same sample are listed, as sequenced in a study of T cell changes during pregnancy in multiple sclerosis. TCRdb's table, derived via immunoSEQ multiplex PCR, lists solely in-frame clones and lacks some. The sample lists roughly 100,000 clones, approximately 91% occurring once. This material consisted of peripheral blood, taken after pregnancy. The receptors were sampled from a female donor with multiple sclerosis, enrolled in a pregnancy study.

The V and J genes are TRBV7-9 and TRBJ2-3, with a tentative D call TRBD1 (6 bases). This CDR3 contains 17 residues. Deletions cut 4 bases from V and 2 bases from J, with 19 bases between. The V gene's germline CDR1 is SEHNR and CDR2 FQNEAQ (reference sequence). CDR3 in amino acids: CASSSPGAGVSTDTQYF. CDR3 sequence (DNA): TGTGCCAGCAGCTCCCCCGGGGCAGGGGTTTCCACAGATACGCAGTATTTT. Full variable domain (outside the CDR3, taken from reference TRBV7-9 and TRBJ2-3): DTGVSQNPRHKITKRGQNVTFRCDPISEHNRLYWYRQTLGQGPEFLTYFQNEAQLEKSRLLSDRFSAERPKGSFSTLEIQRTEQGDSAMYLCASSSPGAGVSTDTQYFGPGTRLTVL.

The count of this clone is one. This chain links TRBV5-1 with TRBJ2-7; 8 bases agree with TRBD2. The CDR3 contains 14 residues. Germline CDR1 SGHRS, CDR2 YFSETQ. J gave up 4 bases and V 4 bases, and 7 bases lay outside the gene matches. The CDR3 reads CASSLTGTSYEQYF. The CDR3 DNA reads TGCGCCAGCAGCCTGACCGGGACTAGTTACGAGCAGTACTTC.

The chain uses TRBV5-6 and TRBJ1-1; 7 bases line up with TRBD1. V trimming: 0 bases; J trimming: 3 bases; junction bases outside the gene matches: 11. This CDR3 is 17 amino acids long. Germline CDR1 SGHDT, CDR2 YYEEEE. CDR3 sequence reads: CASSLATGQMRDTEAFF. CDR3 coding DNA: TGTGCCAGCAGCTTGGCCACGGGACAGATGAGGGACACTGAAGCTTTCTTT.

The chain joins TRBV23-1 to TRBJ1-1; D uncertain. TRBV23-1 is an ORF for which the function is uncertain. There are 12 residues in the CDR3. V was pared by 3 bases and J by 2 bases, with 4 bases between. Here the CDR3 reads CASSHFNTEAFF. DNA for the CDR3: TGCGCCAGCAGTCACTTCAACACTGAAGCTTTCTTT.

CDR3 DNA: TGCAGCGTTGTCCTGAGGAGCTCCTACGAGCAGTACTTC. It yields the protein CSVVLRSSYEQYF. The chain has TRBV29-1 and TRBJ2-7; no clear D. V lost 4 bases to trimming and J lost 0 bases, with 10 bases between them. The CDR3 runs 13 residues. The V gene's germline CDR1 is SQVTM and CDR2 ANQGSEA.

The rearrangement joins TRBV5-1 to TRBJ2-3; D perhaps matches TRBD2 (7 bases). The CDR3 is 15 amino acids. V was clipped by 4 bases and J by 2 bases, with 14 bases between them. Per germline, CDR1 SGHRS and CDR2 YFSETQ. For the CDR3, the DNA is TGCGCCAGCAGCGGGGGGGCGCCTACCACAGATACGCAGTATTTT. It codes for CASSGGAPTTDTQYF. Full variable domain (missing parts from reference TRBV5-1 and TRBJ2-3): KAGVTQTPRYLIKTRGQQVTLSCSPISGHRSVSWYQQTPGQGLQFLFEYFSETQRNKGNFPGRFSGRQFSNSRSEMNVSTLELGDSALYLCASSGGAPTTDTQYFGPGTRLTVL.

The chain employs TRBV6-4 and TRBJ1-2; D not certain. Germline-derived CDR1 and CDR2 are MRHNA and SNTAGT. V was pared by 2 bases and J by 4 bases, with 11 bases between. The CDR3 is made up of 14 amino acids. As DNA, the CDR3 is TGTGCCAGCAGTGACAGCACAGCCGGCTATGGCTACACCTTC. It encodes CASSDSTAGYGYTF.

The V gene is TRBV18, the J gene TRBJ1-5; D possibly corresponds to TRBD1 (6 bases). The CDR3 is made up of 14 amino acids. Trimming cost V 5 bases and J 3 bases, with 11 bases left between them. Germline CDR1 is KGHSH and CDR2 is LQKENI. CDR3 in amino acids: CASSGQTYNQPQHF. The CDR3 DNA follows: TGTGCCAGCTCAGGACAGACCTACAATCAGCCCCAGCATTTT.